This T cell receptor (beta chain) comes out of a study of T cells in Graves' hyperthyroidism and ophthalmopathy. This clonotype was observed many times. The CDR3 runs 14 residues. V was clipped by 1 base and J by 7 bases, with 13 bases between them. Per germline, CDR1 MNHEY and CDR2 SMNVEV (reference sequence). TCR beta CDR3 regions were amplified from RNA. First-round RT-PCR with HTBI primers amplified the TCR CDR3 region. MiXCR was run by TCRdb on the multiplex PCR reads, yielding one entry per CDR3 protein. There are roughly 560,000 distinct CDR3 sequences in the sample; about 14% occur only once, and around 4.5% lies in the top ten.

V and J are TRBV27 and TRBJ1-1; no firm D call. This TCR was recovered from a woman between 35 and 50 years old with Graves' ophthalmopathy. Input material: blood. For the CDR3, the DNA is TGTGCCAGCAGTTTATATGCAATGAGTAATGAAGCTTTCTTT. This codes for CASSLYAMSNEAFF.